This TCR beta chain was recorded in a study of cytomegalovirus exposure and HLA in healthy donors. 13 Jbeta primers and 60 Vbeta primers were used for the PCR. Sequenced by immunoSEQ multiplex PCR; TCRdb stores in-frame clones only, minus some. The sample yields over 120,000 clones, about 8.9% seen once. CDR3 size: 14 residues. Trimming removed 4 bases from V and 1 base from J, with 13 bases in between. CDR1 and CDR2 from the germline V gene are GTSNPN and SVGIG (reference sequence). This clone came up a few times. This sequence joins TRBV30 and TRBJ1-1, with D maybe TRBD1 (6 bases). The sequenced material came from PBMCs. This TCR derives from a man aged 50 to 59 in good health and CMV-seronegative. As DNA, the CDR3 is TGTGCCTGGAAGGTGAGGGGGACGAACACTGAAGCTTTCTTT. Translated: CAWKVRGTNTEAFF. Combining the CDR3 with reference TRBV30 and TRBJ1-1 gives the whole variable domain SQTIHQWPATLVQPVGSPLSLECTVEGTSNPNLYWYRQAAGRGLQLLFYSVGIGQISSEVPQNLSASRPQDRQFILSSKKLLLSDSGFYLCAWKVRGTNTEAFFGQGTRLTVV.